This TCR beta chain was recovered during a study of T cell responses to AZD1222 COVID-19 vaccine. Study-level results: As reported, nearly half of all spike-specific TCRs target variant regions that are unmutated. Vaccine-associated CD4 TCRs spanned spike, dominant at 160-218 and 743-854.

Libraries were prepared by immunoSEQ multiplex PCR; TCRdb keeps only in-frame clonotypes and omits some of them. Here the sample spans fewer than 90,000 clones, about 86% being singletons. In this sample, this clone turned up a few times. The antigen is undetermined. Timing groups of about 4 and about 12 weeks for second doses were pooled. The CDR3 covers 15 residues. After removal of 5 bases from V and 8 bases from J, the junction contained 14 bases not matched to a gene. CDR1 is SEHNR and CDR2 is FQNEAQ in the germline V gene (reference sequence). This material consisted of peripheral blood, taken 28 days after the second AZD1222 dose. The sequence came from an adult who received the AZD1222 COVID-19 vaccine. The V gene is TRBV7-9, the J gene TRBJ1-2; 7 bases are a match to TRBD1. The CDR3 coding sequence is TGTGCCAGCAGCGCGACCACGGAGGGGGCTAGGGGCTACACCTTC. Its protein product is CASSATTEGARGYTF.